The present entry profiles one T cell receptor beta chain with its context. Its target is not known. The data stem from a study of response to subunit inactivated influenza vaccine. TCRdb re-derived calls from the RT-PCR reads in MiXCR, one entry per CDR3 protein. The sample contains fewer than 400,000 distinct CDR3 sequences, roughly a fifth of which appear only once. Germline CDR1 SGHTA, CDR2 FQGNSA. V lost 7 bases to trimming and J lost 4 bases, with 14 bases between them. The CDR3 runs to 14 residues. Whole-study findings and limits: There was a suggestion from the authors that each seasonal influenza vaccination recruits few new T cells.

The TCR originated in a man in his fifties or sixties who received an inactivated influenza vaccine. The V and J genes are TRBV7-2 and TRBJ2-1; D call uncertain. The specimen was PBMCs from blood, collected about 20 months after vaccination. CDR3 amino acids: CASNRPPAYNEQFF. The CDR3 DNA reads as TGTGCCAGCAACCGTCCCCCTGCTTACAATGAGCAGTTCTTC.